This T cell receptor beta chain was identified during a study of beta chain features in type 1 diabetes. General study points: Insertions were fewer and deletions more numerous at VDJ junctions in type 1 diabetes patients. Shortening that was moderate but significant affected the TCRB CDR3s of Type 1 diabetes patients in all four CD4+ subsets. Patients' naive, central memory and Treg TCRB repertoires seemed closer to one another than those of healthy donors.

The authors reverse transcribed all of the isolated RNA, so sequencing captured expressed TCRB transcripts. Data came from immunoSEQ multiplex PCR; TCRdb stores just in-frame clones and leaves some out. The sample shows 350,000 to 450,000 clones, approximately 12% of them seen only once. This clone has only a few counts. Its antigen is undetermined. Blood was collected once per donor into heparin, averaging approximately 0.11 L. Each of the CD4+ naive, central memory, regulatory and stem cell-like memory populations was sorted via CD45RO/CCR7/CD25/CD127/CD95/CD27. The TCR comes from a woman younger than 30 with type 1 diabetes. Sequencing was done on a sample of naive CD4+ T cells from blood.

The CDR3 region has the DNA TGTGCCAGCAGCTACACCGGGGAGCTGTTTTTT. Translating gives CASSYTGELFF. The chain recombines TRBV28 with TRBJ2-2; D unclear. Germline assignment: CDR1 MDHEN and CDR2 SYDVKM. V was pared by 6 bases and J by 3 bases, with 2 bases between. This CDR3 has 11 residues.